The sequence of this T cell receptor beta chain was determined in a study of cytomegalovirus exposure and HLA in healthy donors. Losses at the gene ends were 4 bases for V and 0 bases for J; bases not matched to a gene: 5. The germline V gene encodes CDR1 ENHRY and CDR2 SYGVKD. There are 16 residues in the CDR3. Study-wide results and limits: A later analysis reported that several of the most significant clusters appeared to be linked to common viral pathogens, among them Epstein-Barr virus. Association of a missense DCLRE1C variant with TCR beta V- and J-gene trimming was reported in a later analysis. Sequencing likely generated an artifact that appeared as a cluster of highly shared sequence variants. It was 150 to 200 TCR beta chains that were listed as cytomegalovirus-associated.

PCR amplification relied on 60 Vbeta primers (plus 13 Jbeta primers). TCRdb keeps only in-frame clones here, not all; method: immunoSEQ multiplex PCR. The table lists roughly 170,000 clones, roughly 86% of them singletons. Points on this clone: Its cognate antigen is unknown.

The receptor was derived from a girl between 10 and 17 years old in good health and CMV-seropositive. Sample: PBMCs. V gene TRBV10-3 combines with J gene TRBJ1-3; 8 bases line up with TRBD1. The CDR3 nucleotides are TGTGCCATCAGTGGGGACAGGTCGAGCTCTGGAAACACCATATATTTT. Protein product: CAISGDRSSSGNTIYF.